This TCR beta chain was captured in a study of shared clonotypes between healthy human individuals (dated by TCRdb to 2020 to 2022). With regard to the full study: The cohort included three men and a couple of women between 18 and 49 years of age. Per donor, three plates each were used for CD4 naive and CD4 memory, two for CD8 naive, and one for CD8 memory. The study deeply sequenced blood TCR repertoires of about 5 healthy adults to estimate repertoire size and the extent of clonotype sharing between individuals. Different laboratories and diverse techniques were used to prepare libraries and sequence TCR repertoires, to increase sequencing depth and limit assay-specific biases. Between about 0.8 and 9 billion PBMCs per donor were obtained by leukapheresis.

Unmatched junction bases come to 10, with V trimmed by 5 bases and J by 12 bases. CDR1 and CDR2 (SGHTA, FQGNSA) derive from the germline V gene. The CDR3 numbers 13 residues from cysteine through phenylalanine. CDR3 DNA only is kept here, 39 bases in frame from base 1. For this clone: Its antigen remains unidentified. Base quality data are lacking; no much larger clone is found one base away.

What the authors observed across the whole study: Based on pairwise subsampling, the degree of clonotype sharing among donors was expected to be affected by sequencing depth. Rarefaction of sorted-subset datasets indicated incomplete sequencing despite the large sequencing depth. Because the study included a small number of donors, the genetic and exposure-history diversity represented was limited. Sampling was limited to blood, and TCR repertoires in tissue likely differ from TCR repertoires in blood. Naive subsets generally had larger estimated clonotype richness than memory subsets. Sharing across several donors was observed for approximately 5% of naive CD4, less than 4% of naive CD8, about 2.3% of memory CD4, and about 0.4% of memory CD8 clonotypes. Compared with non-shared clonotypes, clonotypes shared by all four sorted-subset donors had higher generation probabilities.

Using the deep immunoSEQ assay, multiplex PCR amplified TCR CDR3 regions from genomic DNA. Extracted genomic DNA from each cell subset was distributed evenly across all wells of several immunoSEQ 96-well plates, and each plate was treated as a replicate. For sorted subsets, each replicate PCR was loaded with 200 to 250 ng genomic DNA, equivalent to 25,000 to 35,000 T cell genomes. The purified libraries were quantified using a Qubit 3.0 fluorometer, sized with a Bioanalyzer 2100, and then quantified again using the KAPA Library Quantification kit. Every immunoSEQ 96-well plate was sequenced on a separate single-read 150-cycle Illumina NextSeq 550 flow cell. As for the original processing: The immunoSEQ output contained only junctional sequences without quality scores, so filtering could not match that applied to full-length reads. Sequences were annotated with PyIR, a Python wrapper for IgBLAST v1.9, using IMGT germline references to assign V/J genes and CDR3. Reads with weak V/J assignments (E-value above 1e-6), missing CDR3, stop codons, out-of-frame junctions, or ambiguous translated residues were removed. A V3J clonotype was defined by an identical inferred V gene, J gene, and CDR3 amino acid sequence. Percentage overlap between repertoires was computed as shared unique clonotypes divided by the size of the smaller repertoire. Richness of each repertoire was evaluated using RTK rarefaction, the Chao1 estimator, and Recon v2.1 estimates of unobserved clonotypes. Generation probabilities were computed with OLGA for all TCRbeta clonotypes obtained by the gDNA method from several donors. The table comes from immuneACCESS by way of TCRdb, which keeps in-frame sequences with V and J called. Part of the clones is missing from these tables; in studies checked, under half for an unresolved V gene and the rest for unknown reasons. D and trimming come from the DNA, and the V and J calls and clone size come from that table. Counted in this sample were roughly 2.2 million clones; 92% of them appeared once. More than 0.35% of the sample belongs to the ten largest clones.

The donors were healthy, HIV-negative adults with no recently reported acute infections or vaccinations. All donors were Caucasian adults living in Nashville, Tennessee, USA. CD4+ T cells were enriched through magnetic negative selection, after which naive cells were positively selected on CD45RA and the remaining negative fraction served as the memory subset. Blood was collected by leukapheresis, and PBMCs were isolated by Ficoll-Histopaque density gradient centrifugation and then cryopreserved in liquid nitrogen vapor phase. Analytical flow cytometry was used to check the purity and quantity of each magnetically sorted T cell population. Each sorted fraction had its genomic DNA isolated and then quantified by UV absorbance on a Nanodrop 2000c.

This TCR derives from a man younger than 35 in good health. Some clones in this sample may be carry-over from other donors' samples. The chain is encoded by TRBV7-2 joined to TRBJ2-3; 8 bases in the middle match TRBD1. The sample comprised naive CD4+ T cells from PBMCs. Sample cell subset or site, as interpreted from the label and publication: CD45RA+ positively selected. The nucleotides are TGTGCCAGCAGCCGAGACTTGGGACAGGTACAGTATTTT. The encoded protein is CASSRDLGQVQYF.